These 9 T cell receptor beta chains came from one sample sequenced in a study of blood T cell repertoires in COVID-19 (dated by TCRdb to about 2020). Libraries were constructed by the immunoSEQ multiplex PCR assay. Imported from immuneACCESS, the table was reduced by TCRdb to in-frame sequences with V and J called. These copies leave out some clones; in studies compared against another copy, an unresolved V gene accounts for under half, and the cause of the remainder is not known. The sample yields approximately 110,000 clones; approximately 81% were counted once. The ten largest clones represent around 6.2% of the sample. Material: peripheral blood. The receptors here all came from a man aged 80 or over with COVID-19, enrolled during active disease.

As DNA, the CDR3 is TGTGCCGTTGGACAGGGGAATCAGCCCCAGCATTTT. It yields the protein CAVGQGNQPQHF. The V and J genes are TRBV10-3 and TRBJ1-5, with 9 bases matching TRBD1. CDR1 ENHRY and CDR2 SYGVKD come from the germline V gene. The CDR3 is made up of 12 amino acids. J lost 4 bases, V lost 11 bases, and 3 bases had no gene match.

The chain couples TRBV6-5 to TRBJ1-4, with 10 bases lining up with TRBD1. V shed 5 bases, J shed 8 bases, and the junction held 5 bases outside the gene matches. Per the germline V gene, CDR1 is MNHEY and CDR2 is SVGAGI. The length of the CDR3 is 14 residues. This CDR3 reads CASSKDRGNEKLFF. The CDR3 nucleotides read TGTGCCAGCAGTAAGGACAGGGGGAACGAAAAACTGTTTTTT.

The chain has TRBV14 and TRBJ2-5, with 7 bases fitting TRBD2. Germline assignment: CDR1 SGHDN and CDR2 FVKESK. The CDR3 is 14 residues long. The V and J ends lost 4 bases and 1 base, in that order; junction bases with no gene match: 3. In nucleotides, the CDR3 is TGTGCCAGCAGCCGGCTAGCGGCCCAAGAGACCCAGTACTTC. Its protein product is CASSRLAAQETQYF.

The chain couples TRBV19 to TRBJ1-2, with D possibly matching TRBD1 (6 bases). The CDR3 runs 14 residues. Germline loops: CDR1 LNHDA, CDR2 SQIVND (reference sequence). V lost 6 bases, J lost 8 bases, and 19 bases lay in between. The CDR3 loop reads CASRPTGRWDGYTF. For the CDR3, the DNA is TGTGCCAGTAGACCGACAGGCAGGTGGGACGGCTACACCTTC.

This rearrangement joins TRBV18 to TRBJ1-5; the D is unclear. From germline, CDR1 is KGHSH and CDR2 LQKENI. The CDR3 sequence is 15 residues long. Deletions cut 3 bases from V and 0 bases from J, with 9 bases between. The CDR3 nucleotides are TGTGCCAGCTCACCGCAGGAGGATAGCAATCAGCCCCAGCATTTT. It translates to CASSPQEDSNQPQHF.

The chain links TRBV5-1 to TRBJ1-2; no definite D call. The ends were cut back, 0 bases at V and 7 bases at J, with 10 bases in the middle. CDR1 SGHRS and CDR2 YFSETQ come from the germline V gene. The CDR3 loop spans 13 amino acids. The DNA of the CDR3 is TGCGCCAGCAGCTTGGGAATGGGAGGTGGCTACACCTTC. Protein: CASSLGMGGGYTF.

The chain employs TRBV7-2 and TRBJ2-5; 7 bases are shared with TRBD1. The CDR3 loop spans 13 amino acids. Germline V gene data show CDR1 as SGHTA and CDR2 as FQGNSA. J gave up 5 bases and V 7 bases, and 7 bases lay outside the gene matches. CDR3 protein: CASTTGSRETQYF. For the CDR3, the DNA is TGTGCCAGCACGACAGGGTCGAGGGAGACCCAGTACTTC.

This clone is a singleton in its sample. The chain combines TRBV11-2 with TRBJ1-2; 9 positions agree with TRBD1. In germline, CDR1 is SGHAT, CDR2 FQNNGV. The CDR3 loop spans 17 amino acids. After removal of 4 bases from V and 8 bases from J, the junction contained 17 bases not matched to a gene. CDR3 residues: CASSSINLGTGWKGYTF. The CDR3 DNA reads TGTGCCAGCAGCTCAATAAACCTCGGGACAGGGTGGAAGGGCTACACCTTC. The full variable domain, in which reference TRBV11-2 and TRBJ1-2 provide the parts outside the CDR3, is EAGVAQSPRYKIIEKRQSVAFWCNPISGHATLYWYQQILGQGPKLLIQFQNNGVVDDSQLPKDRFSAERLKGVDSTLKIQPAKLEDSAVYLCASSSINLGTGWKGYTFGSGTRLTVV.

The chain combines TRBV6-5 with TRBJ2-5; D is possibly TRBD2 (5 bases). With 11 bases removed from V and 0 bases from J, the gap between germline ends came to 16 bases. CDR1 and CDR2 from the germline V gene are MNHEY and SVGAGI. The CDR3 length is 14 residues. The CDR3, as DNA: TGTGCCTCCGCAAGCGGATCAAACCAAGAGACCCAGTACTTC. Protein product: CASASGSNQETQYF.